This T cell receptor beta chain is drawn from a study of T cell changes during pregnancy in multiple sclerosis. Sequencing used immunoSEQ multiplex PCR; TCRdb keeps in-frame clones, though not all of them. The sample records tens of thousands of clones, roughly 90% being singletons. Germline V gene sequence: CDR1 MNHNY, CDR2 SVGAGI (reference sequence). This CDR3 comprises 15 residues. V was trimmed by 4 bases and J by 7 bases, leaving 19 bases between them. The chain joins TRBV6-6 to TRBJ1-1; weak D call: TRBD1 (5 bases). This TCR came from a female donor with multiple sclerosis, enrolled in a pregnancy study. The sequenced sample was CD8+ T cells from peripheral blood mononuclear cells, obtained in the first trimester of pregnancy. This CDR3 reads CASSSLAGHGREAFF. The CDR3 bases are TGTGCCAGCAGTTCCTTAGCAGGGCACGGACGTGAAGCTTTCTTT.